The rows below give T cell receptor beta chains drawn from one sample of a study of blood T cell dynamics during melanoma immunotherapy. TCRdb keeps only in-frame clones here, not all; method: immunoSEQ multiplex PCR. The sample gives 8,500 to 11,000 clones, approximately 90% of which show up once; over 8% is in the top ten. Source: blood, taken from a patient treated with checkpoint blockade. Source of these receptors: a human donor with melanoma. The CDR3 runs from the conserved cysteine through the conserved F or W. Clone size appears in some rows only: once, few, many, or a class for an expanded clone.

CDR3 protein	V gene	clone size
CASSQFFPLRIDEQYF	TRBV4-1	few
CASSLQTGTNTEAFF	TRBV7-8	once
CASSLEDRPSYEQYF	TRBV7-2	NA
CASSNEGFAGSEQFF	TRBV6-5	NA
CASSDALGSGGRNIQYF	TRBV6-1	NA
CASSQSVCVNEKLFF	TRBV23-1	NA
CASSQTGVLAYEQYF	TRBV28	NA
CASSLSLDSGNTIYF	TRBV7-6	NA
CAWGPGAEAFF	TRBV30	NA
CSVEEVANTEAFF	TRBV29-1	once
CASADGPNYGYTF	TRBV10-2	medium-sized
CASRLLAGVTGELFF	TRBV19	NA
CASSEGRTYEQYF	TRBV2	NA
CATSSRWTGMVYEQYF	TRBV15	NA
CASSQEGRGGFSDYQPQHF	TRBV4-1	NA
CASSLQRTFQETQYF	TRBV5-6	NA
CASSSDIGNTIYF	TRBV5-1	NA
CASSREGQGVYGYTF	TRBV6-4	NA
CASSLSYGGGTDTQYF	TRBV7-2	once
CASSSEDVLSYTF	TRBV5-4	NA
CASRPYPPGRARSNYGYTF	TRBV28	NA
CASSLDTGNGANVLTF	TRBV13	NA
CASSRSGGPADTQYF	TRBV11-2	NA
CASSLSPLLAGLSYNEQFF	TRBV27	NA
CASSEVGVGTGAYEQYF	TRBV2	NA
CASSPENLANSPLHF	TRBV7-9	once
CASSPSGDGYTF	TRBV7-2	NA
CASSKRDIRTDTQYF	TRBV13	NA
CASSLPGGKLFF	TRBV27	NA
CASSVGSLPGTEAFF	TRBV25-1	NA
CASSPGLVSGRNIQYF	TRBV5-1	NA
CASSFTSGSLYEQYF	TRBV5-1	NA
CASSLHSGSGGLYEQFF	TRBV11-3	NA